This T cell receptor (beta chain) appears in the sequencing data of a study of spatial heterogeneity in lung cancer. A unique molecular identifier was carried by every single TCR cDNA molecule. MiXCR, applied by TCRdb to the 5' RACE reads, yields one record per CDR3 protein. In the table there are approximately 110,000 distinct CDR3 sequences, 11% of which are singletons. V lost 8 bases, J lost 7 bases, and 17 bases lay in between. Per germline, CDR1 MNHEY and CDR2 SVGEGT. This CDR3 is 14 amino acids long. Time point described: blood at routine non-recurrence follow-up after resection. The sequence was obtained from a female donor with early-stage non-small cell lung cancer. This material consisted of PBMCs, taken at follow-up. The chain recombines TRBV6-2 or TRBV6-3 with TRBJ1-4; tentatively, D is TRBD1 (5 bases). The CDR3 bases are TGTGCCAGCTATCCCGGGACCGGGCCTGAAAAACTGTTTTTT. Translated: CASYPGTGPEKLFF.